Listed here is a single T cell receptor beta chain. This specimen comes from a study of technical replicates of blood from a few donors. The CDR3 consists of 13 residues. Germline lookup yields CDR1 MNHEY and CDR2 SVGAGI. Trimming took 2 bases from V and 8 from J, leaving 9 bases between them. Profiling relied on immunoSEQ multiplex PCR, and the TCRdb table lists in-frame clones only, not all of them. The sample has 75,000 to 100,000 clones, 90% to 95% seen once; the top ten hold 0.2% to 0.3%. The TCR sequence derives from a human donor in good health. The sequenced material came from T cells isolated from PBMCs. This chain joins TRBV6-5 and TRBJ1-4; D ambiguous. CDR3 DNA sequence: TGTGCCAGCAGTTACGAGGCAAGGGAAAAACTGTTTTTT. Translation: CASSYEAREKLFF.